This TCR beta chain was profiled in a study of blood T cells in healthy people across ages. Germline loops: CDR1 SGHKS, CDR2 YYEKEE (reference sequence). The CDR3 runs to 15 residues. Germline trimming cut 5 bases from V and 8 bases from J; bases unmatched to any gene: 12. This clonotype was detected a few times. Through a sample-barcoded 5' primer and a J-beta primer mix, a second PCR was run for roughly 7 to 11 cycles. From the 5' RACE reads, TCRdb called clonotypes with MiXCR, one entry per CDR3 protein. In the table there are hundreds of thousands of distinct CDR3 sequences, around a fifth of which are singletons.

This TCR was sampled from a man between 65 and 85 years old in good health. The chain uses TRBV5-5 and TRBJ2-2; 7 bases map to TRBD2. The material sequenced was blood. CDR3 in DNA: TGTGCCAGCAGAGAGGCGGGAGCAGTCCAAGGGGAGCTGTTTTTT. This gives the protein CASREAGAVQGELFF.